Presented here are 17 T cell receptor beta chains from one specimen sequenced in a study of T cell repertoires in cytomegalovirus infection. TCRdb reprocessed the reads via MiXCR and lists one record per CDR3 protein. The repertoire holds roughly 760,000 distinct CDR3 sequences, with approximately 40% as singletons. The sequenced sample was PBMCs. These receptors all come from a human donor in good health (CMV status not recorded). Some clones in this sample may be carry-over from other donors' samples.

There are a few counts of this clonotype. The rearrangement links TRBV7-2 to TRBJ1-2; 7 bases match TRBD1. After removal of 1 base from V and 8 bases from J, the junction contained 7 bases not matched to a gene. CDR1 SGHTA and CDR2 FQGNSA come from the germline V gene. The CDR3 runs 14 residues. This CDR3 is CASSLEARGVGYTF. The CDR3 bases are TGTGCCAGCAGCTTAGAAGCCAGGGGGGTCGGCTACACCTTC.

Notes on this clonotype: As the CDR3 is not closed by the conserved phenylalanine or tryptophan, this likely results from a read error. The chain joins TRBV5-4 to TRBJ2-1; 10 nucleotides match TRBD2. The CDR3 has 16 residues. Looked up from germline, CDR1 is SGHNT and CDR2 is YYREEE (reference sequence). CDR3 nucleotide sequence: TGTGCCAGCAACTTGAGGCTAGCGGGAGTGTTGAATGAGCAGTTCTCC. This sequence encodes CASNLRLAGVLNEQFS.

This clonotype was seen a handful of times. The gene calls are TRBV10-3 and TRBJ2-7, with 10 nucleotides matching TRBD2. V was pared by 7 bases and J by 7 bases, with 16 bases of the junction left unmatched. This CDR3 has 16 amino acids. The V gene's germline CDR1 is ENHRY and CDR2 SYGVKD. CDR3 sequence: CAITPTRLAGVSEQYF. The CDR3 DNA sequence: TGTGCCATCACCCCGACTAGGCTAGCGGGAGTGTCAGAGCAGTACTTC.

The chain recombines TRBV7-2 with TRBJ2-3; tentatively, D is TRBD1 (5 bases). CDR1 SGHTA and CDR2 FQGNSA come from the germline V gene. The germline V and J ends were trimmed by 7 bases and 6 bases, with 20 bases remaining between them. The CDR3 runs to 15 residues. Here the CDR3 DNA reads TGTGCCAGCACCCATCTACAGGCGTCCGGGGATACGCAGTATTTT. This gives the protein CASTHLQASGDTQYF.

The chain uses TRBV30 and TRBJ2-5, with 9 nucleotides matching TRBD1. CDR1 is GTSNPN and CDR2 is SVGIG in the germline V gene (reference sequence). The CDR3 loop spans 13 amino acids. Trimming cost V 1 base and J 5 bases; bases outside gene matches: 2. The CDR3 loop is CAWSGQGGETQYF. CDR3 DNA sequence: TGTGCCTGGAGTGGACAGGGGGGGGAGACCCAGTACTTC.

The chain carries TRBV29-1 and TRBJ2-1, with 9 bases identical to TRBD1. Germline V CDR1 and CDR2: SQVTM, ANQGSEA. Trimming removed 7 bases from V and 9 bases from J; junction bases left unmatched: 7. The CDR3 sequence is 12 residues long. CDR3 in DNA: TGCAGCGCTGGGGACAGGGTCCCTGAGCAGTTCTTC. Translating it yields CSAGDRVPEQFF.

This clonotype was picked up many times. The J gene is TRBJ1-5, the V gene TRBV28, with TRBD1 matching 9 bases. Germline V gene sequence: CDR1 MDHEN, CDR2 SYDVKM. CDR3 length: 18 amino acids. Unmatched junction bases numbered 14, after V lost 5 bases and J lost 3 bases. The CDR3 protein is CASSPRGVTGGNNQPQHF. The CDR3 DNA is TGTGCCAGCAGTCCCAGGGGGGTAACAGGGGGCAACAATCAGCCCCAGCATTTT. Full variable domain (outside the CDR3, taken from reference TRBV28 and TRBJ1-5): DVKVTQSSRYLVKRTGEKVFLECVQDMDHENMFWYRQDPGLGLRLIYFSYDVKMKEKGDIPEGYSVSREKKERFSLILESASTNQTSMYLCASSPRGVTGGNNQPQHFGDGTRLSIL.

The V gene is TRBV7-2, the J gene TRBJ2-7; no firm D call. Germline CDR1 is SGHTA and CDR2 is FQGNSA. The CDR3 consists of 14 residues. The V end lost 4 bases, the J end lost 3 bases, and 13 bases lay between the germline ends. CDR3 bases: TGTGCCAGCAGCTCCCAGGTATGGGTCTACGAGCAGTACTTC. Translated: CASSSQVWVYEQYF.

The CDR3 reads CASSYEGSSYGYTF. CDR3 nucleotides: TGTGCCAGCAGTTACGAGGGGTCATCCTATGGCTACACCTTC. The chain has TRBV6-5 and TRBJ1-2, with D possibly matching TRBD1 (5 bases). Trimming left V 2 bases short and J 4 bases short, with 11 bases between. Germline V gene lookup returns CDR1 MNHEY and CDR2 SVGAGI. The CDR3 is 14 amino acids.

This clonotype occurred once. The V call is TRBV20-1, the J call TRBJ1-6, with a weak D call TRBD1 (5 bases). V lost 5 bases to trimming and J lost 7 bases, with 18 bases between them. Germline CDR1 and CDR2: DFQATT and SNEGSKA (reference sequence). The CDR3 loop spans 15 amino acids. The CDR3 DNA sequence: TGCAGTGCTTCTTCGAAGGCGGGACGAAATTCACCCCTCCACTTT. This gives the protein CSASSKAGRNSPLHF.

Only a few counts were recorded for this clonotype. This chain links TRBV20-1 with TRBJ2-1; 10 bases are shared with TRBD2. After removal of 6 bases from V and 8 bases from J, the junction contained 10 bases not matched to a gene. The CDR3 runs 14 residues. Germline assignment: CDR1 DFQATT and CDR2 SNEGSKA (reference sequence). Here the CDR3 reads CSANGLAAGDEQFF. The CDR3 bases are TGCAGTGCCAATGGACTAGCGGCTGGGGATGAGCAGTTCTTC.

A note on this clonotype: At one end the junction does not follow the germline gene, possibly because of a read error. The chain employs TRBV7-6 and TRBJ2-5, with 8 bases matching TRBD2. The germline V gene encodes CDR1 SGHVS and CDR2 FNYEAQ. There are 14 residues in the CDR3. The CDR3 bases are TGTGCCAGCAGCTTATCGCGGGGGGAAGAGACCCAGTGCTTC. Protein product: CASSLSRGEETQCF.

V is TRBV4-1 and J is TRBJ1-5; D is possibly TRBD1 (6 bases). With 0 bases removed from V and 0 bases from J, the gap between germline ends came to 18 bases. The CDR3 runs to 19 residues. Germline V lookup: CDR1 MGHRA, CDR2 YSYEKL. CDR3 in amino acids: CASSQDPSTGAYSNQPQHF. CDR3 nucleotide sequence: TGCGCCAGCAGCCAAGACCCCTCGACAGGAGCGTATAGCAATCAGCCCCAGCATTTT.

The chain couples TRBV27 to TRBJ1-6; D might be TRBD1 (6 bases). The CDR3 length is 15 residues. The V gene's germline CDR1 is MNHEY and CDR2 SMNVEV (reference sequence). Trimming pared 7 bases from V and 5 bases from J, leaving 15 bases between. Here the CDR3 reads CASKVGQLHNSPLHF. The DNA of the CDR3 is TGTGCCAGCAAAGTAGGACAGCTCCATAATTCACCCCTCCACTTT.

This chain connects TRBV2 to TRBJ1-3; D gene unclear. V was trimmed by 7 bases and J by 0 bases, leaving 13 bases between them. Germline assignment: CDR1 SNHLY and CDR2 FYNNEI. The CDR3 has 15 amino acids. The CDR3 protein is CASTGLGSSGNTIYF. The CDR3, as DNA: TGTGCCAGCACTGGACTGGGTTCCTCTGGAAACACCATATATTTT.

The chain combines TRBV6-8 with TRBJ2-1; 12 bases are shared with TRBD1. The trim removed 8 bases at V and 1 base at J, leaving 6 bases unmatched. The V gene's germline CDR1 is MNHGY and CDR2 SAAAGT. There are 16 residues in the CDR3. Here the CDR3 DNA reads TGTGCCAGCTGGGGGGGACAGGGGGCGTCCTACAATGAGCAGTTCTTC. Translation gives CASWGGQGASYNEQFF.

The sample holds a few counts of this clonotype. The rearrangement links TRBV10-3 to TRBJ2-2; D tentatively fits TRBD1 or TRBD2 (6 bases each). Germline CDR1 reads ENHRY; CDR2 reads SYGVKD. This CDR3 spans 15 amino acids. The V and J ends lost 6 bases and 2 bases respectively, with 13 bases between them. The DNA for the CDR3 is TGTGCCATCAGCCCTGGGGGGCCCAACACCGGGGAGCTGTTTTTT. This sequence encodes CAISPGGPNTGELFF.